The sequence of this T cell receptor (beta chain) was determined in a study of beta chain features in type 1 diabetes. Study as a whole: Analysis included roughly 100 million sorted cells drawn from all samples.

This clone showed up just a few times. All of the isolated RNA was reverse transcribed, so expressed TCRB transcripts were sequenced. Libraries were prepared by immunoSEQ multiplex PCR; TCRdb keeps only in-frame clonotypes and omits some of them. Of roughly 610,000 clones listed, around a sixth are singletons. The ends were cut back, 0 bases at V and 0 bases at J, with 12 bases in the middle. This CDR3 is 17 amino acids long. The germline gives CDR1 SGHTA, CDR2 FQGNSA. Sequenced input: naive CD4+ T cells from blood. The gene calls are TRBV7-2 and TRBJ2-4; D might be TRBD2 (5 bases). The TCR sequence derives from a man between 18 and 29 years old in good health. This CDR3 is CASSLAAGVIAKNIQYF. CDR3 DNA sequence: TGTGCCAGCAGCTTAGCGGCCGGGGTTATAGCCAAAAACATTCAGTACTTC. The full variable domain, completed using reference TRBV7-2 and TRBJ2-4, is GAGVSQSPSNKVTEKGKDVELRCDPISGHTALYWYRQSLGQGLEFLIYFQGNSAPDKSGLPSDRFSAERTGGSVSTLTIQRTQQEDSAVYLCASSLAAGVIAKNIQYFGAGTRLSVL.